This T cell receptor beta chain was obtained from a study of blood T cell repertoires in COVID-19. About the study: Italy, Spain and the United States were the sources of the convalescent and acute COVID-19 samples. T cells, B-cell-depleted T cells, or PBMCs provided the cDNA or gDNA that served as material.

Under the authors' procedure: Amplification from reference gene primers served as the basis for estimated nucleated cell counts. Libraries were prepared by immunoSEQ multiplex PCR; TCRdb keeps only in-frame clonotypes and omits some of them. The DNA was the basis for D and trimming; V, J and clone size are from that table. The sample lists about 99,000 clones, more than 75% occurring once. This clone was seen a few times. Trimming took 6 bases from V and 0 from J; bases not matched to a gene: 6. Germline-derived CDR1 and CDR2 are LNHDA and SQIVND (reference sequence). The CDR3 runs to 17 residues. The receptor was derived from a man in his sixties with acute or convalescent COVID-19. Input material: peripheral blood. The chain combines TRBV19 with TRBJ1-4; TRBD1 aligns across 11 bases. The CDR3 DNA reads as TGTGCCAGTAGACACGGGACAGGGGGTGCAACTAATGAAAAACTGTTTTTT. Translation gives CASRHGTGGATNEKLFF.